The 14 T cell receptor beta chains reported below all come from one sample, sequenced in a study of T cell clonality in common variable immunodeficiency. Notes on the study in general: Fewer deletions and N-nucleotide insertions were reportedly seen in common variable immunodeficiency TCR beta sequences.

Method: immunoSEQ multiplex PCR; TCRdb's copy keeps in-frame clones and lacks some. The sample has 20,000 or so clones, none seen only once. Their recognized antigens are unknown. The material sequenced was peripheral blood mononuclear cells. The receptor set was obtained from a human donor with common variable immunodeficiency.

This clone was seen at least ten times. The read ends 3 residues shy of where the CDR3 ends; the end is completed using the germline J gene. This rearrangement joins TRBV7-8 to TRBJ2-7, with 9 bases fitting TRBD2. Per the germline V gene, CDR1 is SGHVS and CDR2 is FQNEAQ. Trimming at V came to 3 bases and at J to 2 bases, leaving 5 bases not matched to a gene. The CDR3 spans 15 residues. The CDR3 DNA, read in part, is TGTGCCAGCAGCTTTAGCGGGAGTCCCGCCTACGAG. This gives the protein CASSFSGSPAYE. The whole CDR3 region reads CASSFSGSPAYEQYF.

At least ten counts were recorded for this clone. The read is 3 residues too short to cover the CDR3 end, so that end is filled in from the germline J gene. The gene calls are TRBV18 and TRBJ2-7; D might be TRBD1 (7 bases). Trimming stripped 2 bases from V and 2 bases from J, with 10 bases between. Germline CDR1 reads KGHSH; CDR2 reads LQKENI. The CDR3 is 14 residues long. The sequenced part of the CDR3 DNA is TGTGCCAGCTCACCAACAGGGGAGGCCTACGAG. This codes for CASSPTGEAYE. The entire CDR3 reads CASSPTGEAYEQYF. Full variable domain (rest looked up from reference TRBV18 and TRBJ2-7): NAGVMQNPRHLVRRRGQEARLRCSPMKGHSHVYWYRQLPEEGLKFMVYLQKENIIDESGMPKERFSAEFPKEGPSILRIQQVVRGDSAAYFCASSPTGEAYEQYFGPGTRLTVT.

This clone appeared many times. The CDR3 end falls 3 residues outside the read, so it is completed with the germline J gene. The chain is built from TRBV7-3 and TRBJ1-3; 7 bases match TRBD1. Germline V lookup: CDR1 SGHTA, CDR2 FQGTGA. The CDR3 loop spans 14 amino acids. Germline trimming cut 5 bases from V and 7 bases from J; bases unmatched to any gene: 8. The CDR3 loop reads CASSTTGSGNTIYF. CDR3 DNA, as far as it was read: TGTGCCAGCAGCACGACAGGGAGCGGGAACACC.

Sample share makes this clone medium-sized. The CDR3 end is not reached by the read, which stops 3 residues before it; the germline J gene fills it in. The V call is TRBV29-1, the J call TRBJ2-7; no clear D. Germline lookup yields CDR1 SQVTM and CDR2 ANQGSEA. This CDR3 is 11 amino acids long. Trimming shortened V by 7 bases and J by 3 bases, and 10 bases separated the two germline ends. Here the CDR3 reads CSARGGYEQYF. Incomplete CDR3 DNA: TGCAGCGCACGAGGCGGCTACGAG.

This clone was observed at least ten times. The sequence runs out 3 residues before the end of the CDR3; the remainder is reconstructed from the germline J gene. The chain recombines TRBV5-1 with TRBJ2-3; D perhaps matches TRBD2 (6 bases). The CDR3 extends over 16 amino acids. Germline V CDR1 and CDR2: SGHRS, YFSETQ. The V end was cut by 1 base, the J end by 2 bases, with 14 bases between. This CDR3 reads CASSLNLGLSTDTQYF. The part of the CDR3 DNA that was read is TGCGCCAGCAGCTTGAATCTGGGACTTTCCACAGATACG.

This clone was picked up a small number of times. The DNA ends 3 residues before the CDR3 does, and the rest of the CDR3 is filled in from the germline J gene. The J gene is TRBJ1-1, the V gene TRBV7-9, with D possibly TRBD1 on 5 matching bases. V was cut by 1 base and J by 6 bases, with 12 bases left in between. This CDR3 is 14 amino acids long. The germline V gene encodes CDR1 SEHNR and CDR2 FQNEAQ (reference sequence). CDR3 sequence reads: CASSLVPGKAEAFF. The CDR3 DNA, read in part, is TGTGCCAGCAGCTTAGTGCCAGGGAAGGCTGAA.

In its sample, this clone was seen a few times. The read finishes 3 residues shy of the CDR3 end, and the germline J gene is used to complete it. V usage is TRBV18 and J usage is TRBJ1-4; 9 bases map to TRBD1. V lost 6 bases and J lost 5; bases outside the gene matches: 13. CDR3 size: 17 residues. The germline gives CDR1 KGHSH, CDR2 LQKENI. This CDR3 reads CASSAQGAGTGNEKLFF. The sequenced CDR3 bases are TGTGCCAGCTCCGCCCAAGGTGCCGGGACAGGGAATGAAAAA.

This clone was found many times. The read stops 3 residues short of the end of the CDR3; the missing end is completed from the germline J gene. V and J are TRBV11-2 and TRBJ1-2, with D possibly being TRBD1 (6 bases). Germline CDR1 SGHAT, CDR2 FQNNGV. V gave up 5 bases and J gave up 5 bases, with 15 bases separating them. This CDR3 comprises 14 residues. CDR3 bases read: TGTGCCAGCAGCGCAACAGGGTTGGGGTATGGC. Translation gives CASSATGLGYG. The whole CDR3 reads CASSATGLGYGYTF.

In regard to this clone: From the germline J gene comes the end of the CDR3, since the read stops 3 residues before it. The chain uses TRBV6-1 and TRBJ2-3; tentatively, D is TRBD2 (6 bases). CDR3 length equals 15 residues. Trimming left V 3 bases short and J 4 bases short, with 14 bases between. The V gene's germline CDR1 is MNHNS and CDR2 SASEGT. The sequenced part of the CDR3 DNA is TGTGCCAGCAGTGATTTGGGGACTTGGGCAGATACG. Amino acids: CASSDLGTWADT. The entire CDR3 protein is CASSDLGTWADTQYF.

The table lists this clone with a few counts. With the read ending 3 residues before the CDR3 end, the germline J gene is used to fill in that end. The gene calls are TRBV18 and TRBJ2-1, with TRBD1 identical over 10 bases. Looked up from germline, CDR1 is KGHSH and CDR2 is LQKENI. Losses at the gene ends were 3 bases for V and 5 bases for J; bases not matched to a gene: 4. The length of the CDR3 is 15 residues. CDR3 DNA (partial): TGTGCCAGCTCACCCGGGACAGGGGTCGACAATGAG. It translates to CASSPGTGVDNE. The whole CDR3 sequence is CASSPGTGVDNEQFF.

In regard to this clone: The read stops 3 residues short of the end of the CDR3; the missing end is completed from the germline J gene. V and J are TRBV20-1 and TRBJ2-7; no reliable D call. CDR3 size: 13 residues. V lost 4 bases, J lost 0 bases, and 10 bases lay in between. Per germline, CDR1 DFQATT and CDR2 SNEGSKA (reference sequence). The CDR3 sequence: CSAISHSSYEQYF. Incomplete CDR3 DNA: TGCAGTGCTATAAGCCATAGCTCCTACGAG.

There are many counts of this clone. The read comes to an end 3 residues before the CDR3 does, leaving the germline J gene to fill in the end. The rearrangement links TRBV20-1 to TRBJ2-1; 9 nucleotides align to TRBD2. Germline values: CDR1 DFQATT, CDR2 SNEGSKA (reference sequence). The CDR3 runs to 13 residues. J lost 8 bases, V lost 6 bases, and 8 bases had no gene match. CDR3 bases read: TGCAGTGCATCGGGACTAGCCGTACATGAG. It codes for CSASGLAVHE. The full CDR3 is CSASGLAVHEQFF.

This clone was seen ten or more times. From the germline J gene comes the end of the CDR3, since the read stops 3 residues before it. The chain links TRBV20-1 to TRBJ2-3, with 9 bases that match TRBD2. The germline V gene has CDR1 DFQATT and CDR2 SNEGSKA (reference sequence). Trimming removed 5 bases from V and 2 bases from J; junction bases left unmatched: 11. The CDR3 runs 16 residues. The sequenced part of the CDR3 DNA is TGCAGTGCTCCACGCGGGACTAGCTCCTACACAGATACG. It is translated as CSAPRGTSSYTDT. The full CDR3 protein reads CSAPRGTSSYTDTQYF.

This clone showed up just a few times. The CDR3 is CSARDGGDSEAFF. The sequenced part of the CDR3 DNA is TGCAGTGCTAGGGATGGAGGGGACAGTGAA. The rearrangement links TRBV20-1 to TRBJ1-1; 7 bases agree with TRBD1. From the germline J gene comes the end of the CDR3, since the read stops 3 residues before it. This CDR3 spans 13 amino acids. Unmatched junction bases numbered 8, after V lost 3 bases and J lost 7 bases. CDR1 and CDR2 from the germline V gene are DFQATT and SNEGSKA (reference sequence).